A single sample gave rise to the 22 T cell receptor beta chains below, sequenced in a study of T cells in Graves' hyperthyroidism and ophthalmopathy (dated by TCRdb to the late 2010s). Receptor libraries were prepared by multiplex PCR. TCRdb shows the sequencer as Illumina HiSeq 2000. The TCR beta CDR3 regions were amplified from the RNA transcripts. A first-round RT-PCR of the TCR CDR3 used the HTBI primer set with the Qiagen OneStep RT-PCR kit. Clones were called with MiXCR by TCRdb after fastp trimmed the public reads at Q25, and only in-frame beta chains were retained. One record per CDR3 amino acid sequence lists the most common genes and DNA. For this sample there are 550,000 to 800,000 distinct CDR3 sequences; 16% appear just once. The ten largest account for around 7.7% of the sample. Sequenced: blood. These receptors were taken from a man aged 18 to 35 with Graves' hyperthyroidism.

The rearrangement links TRBV20-1 to TRBJ1-1; weak D call: TRBD1 (5 bases). In germline, CDR1 is DFQATT, CDR2 SNEGSKA (reference sequence). This CDR3 has 11 residues. V dropped 3 bases and J dropped 6 bases, with 8 bases sitting between them. The CDR3 is CSASGGAEAFF. Here the CDR3 DNA reads TGCAGTGCTAGTGGGGGGGCTGAAGCTTTCTTT.

This clonotype was detected ten times or more. The V gene is TRBV18, the J gene TRBJ2-7; D tentatively reads TRBD1 or TRBD2 (5 bases each). Germline V gene sequence: CDR1 KGHSH, CDR2 LQKENI. The CDR3 length is 13 residues. The ends were cut back, 3 bases at V and 1 base at J, with 7 bases in the middle. The CDR3 is CASSPGESYEQYF. The CDR3 DNA follows: TGTGCCAGCTCACCGGGGGAGTCCTACGAGCAGTACTTC.

This clonotype was observed many times. The V call is TRBV2, the J call TRBJ2-5; D not resolved. CDR3 size: 12 residues. Deletions cut 7 bases from V and 4 bases from J, with 10 bases between. Per germline, CDR1 SNHLY and CDR2 FYNNEI. The DNA for the CDR3 is TGTGCCAGCAACACCGCAGGAGAGACCCAGTACTTC. Its translation: CASNTAGETQYF.

To note about this clonotype: A clone one base away is much larger, so this may be a read error. CDR3 in amino acids: CASSLESDYEQYF. In DNA form, the CDR3 reads TGTGCCAGCAGCTTAGAGTCAGACTACGAGCAGTACTTC. This rearrangement joins TRBV7-2 to TRBJ2-7, with no clear D. Germline values: CDR1 SGHTA, CDR2 FQGNSA. CDR3 size: 13 residues. Trimming removed 1 base at V and 3 bases at J, with 7 bases between. The whole variable domain, filled in from reference TRBV7-2 and TRBJ2-7, reads GAGVSQSPSNKVTEKGKDVELRCDPISGHTALYWYRQSLGQGLEFLIYFQGNSAPDKSGLPSDRFSAERTGGSVSTLTIQRTQQEDSAVYLCASSLESDYEQYFGPGTRLTVT.

This clonotype was recorded many times. The chain has TRBV3-1 and TRBJ2-7, with 8 bases matching TRBD1. The germline CDR1 and CDR2 sequences are LGHDT and YNNKEL (reference sequence). The CDR3 runs 16 residues. V trimming: 4 bases; J trimming: 1 base; junction bases outside the gene matches: 9. CDR3 sequence (DNA): TGTGCCAGCAGCCCGTGGACAGGGAAGACTTCCTACGAGCAGTACTTC. The encoded protein is CASSPWTGKTSYEQYF.

The chain combines TRBV20-1 with TRBJ2-3; D unresolved. Germline CDR1 is DFQATT and CDR2 is SNEGSKA (reference sequence). Trimming removed 5 bases at V and 3 bases at J, with 15 bases between. This CDR3 spans 14 amino acids. Here the CDR3 DNA reads TGCAGTGCTCTTGAGACGATGGGGACAGATACGCAGTATTTT. Translation: CSALETMGTDTQYF.

This clonotype was recorded at least ten times. V usage is TRBV28 and J usage is TRBJ1-1; D might be TRBD1 (5 bases). The CDR3 runs 14 residues. Germline loops: CDR1 MDHEN, CDR2 SYDVKM. Deletions cut 8 bases from V and 3 bases from J, with 16 bases between. Written as DNA, the CDR3 is TGTGCCAGCCTTGATCCGGGACGACACACTGAAGCTTTCTTT. It codes for CASLDPGRHTEAFF.

The chain joins TRBV7-9 to TRBJ2-7, with 11 nucleotides matching TRBD1. The CDR3 totals 17 residues. The trim removed 1 base at V and 4 bases at J, leaving 9 bases unmatched. Looked up from germline, CDR1 is SEHNR and CDR2 is FQNEAQ (reference sequence). CDR3 loop: CASSLVREDRGQYEQYF. The CDR3 DNA reads TGTGCCAGCAGCTTAGTCAGAGAGGACAGGGGGCAATACGAGCAGTACTTC.

This clonotype was picked up a small number of times. The rearrangement uses TRBV28 and TRBJ1-5; D is unresolved. CDR1 and CDR2 from the germline V gene are MDHEN and SYDVKM. The CDR3 totals 14 residues. V dropped 2 bases and J dropped 4 bases, with 9 bases sitting between them. In DNA, the CDR3 is TGTGCCAGCAGTTTAAGGGTAGGGAATCAGCCCCAGCATTTT. Translated, it gives CASSLRVGNQPQHF.

This clonotype showed up just a few times. This chain links TRBV5-1 with TRBJ2-1, with 15 nucleotides matching TRBD2. Trimming took 1 base from V and 9 from J; bases not matched to a gene: 5. This CDR3 comprises 16 residues. Germline CDR1 SGHRS, CDR2 YFSETQ. CDR3 residues: CASSLSGLAGGSEQFF. CDR3 nucleotide sequence: TGCGCCAGCAGCTTGTCGGGACTAGCGGGAGGCTCTGAGCAGTTCTTC.

The chain couples TRBV24-1 to TRBJ2-5, with TRBD2 matching 14 bases. CDR1 KGHDR and CDR2 SFDVKD come from the germline V gene. The CDR3 loop spans 15 amino acids. Trimming removed 4 bases from V and 11 bases from J; junction bases left unmatched: 8. The DNA of the CDR3 is TGTGCCACCAGTGACCCGGGACTAGCGGGAGAAAGACAGTACTTC. Its translation: CATSDPGLAGERQYF.

This clonotype was seen repeatedly, ten times or more. J is TRBJ2-6 and V is TRBV2; D ambiguous. The V gene's germline CDR1 is SNHLY and CDR2 FYNNEI. The V and J ends lost 1 base and 0 bases respectively, with 4 bases between them. The CDR3 is made up of 15 amino acids. CDR3 DNA: TGTGCCAGCAGTGAAGGTGCCTCTGGGGCCAACGTCCTGACTTTC. It specifies CASSEGASGANVLTF.

This clonotype was recorded a few times. The genes are TRBV19 and TRBJ1-2; perhaps TRBD1 as D (5 bases). CDR1 is LNHDA, CDR2 SQIVND, per germline (reference sequence). V was trimmed by 0 bases and J by 3 bases, leaving 11 bases between them. This CDR3 is built from 15 residues. The CDR3 is CASSIDIEGDYGYTF. Here the CDR3 DNA reads TGTGCCAGTAGTATAGATATTGAAGGGGACTATGGCTACACCTTC.

This rearrangement joins TRBV7-9 to TRBJ2-7; D remains ambiguous. Germline V gives CDR1 SEHNR, CDR2 FQNEAQ (reference sequence). CDR3 size: 13 residues. The V end lost 3 bases, the J end lost 6 bases, and 12 bases lay between the germline ends. The CDR3 bases are TGTGCCAGCAGCTTGTTGGAGATGAGCGAGCAGTACTTC. Translating gives CASSLLEMSEQYF.

This clonotype was observed at least ten times. The CDR3 nucleotides are TGTGCCAGCAGTTTCCTCGGCGGGGAGCTGTTTTTT. Amino acids: CASSFLGGELFF. J is TRBJ2-2 and V is TRBV27; no reliable D call. V lost 3 bases and J lost 7, with 6 bases in between. This CDR3 has 12 residues. Germline lookup yields CDR1 MNHEY and CDR2 SMNVEV (reference sequence).

This clonotype was seen repeatedly, ten times or more. This rearrangement joins TRBV28 to TRBJ2-1, with 7 bases identical to TRBD2. Per the germline V gene, CDR1 is MDHEN and CDR2 is SYDVKM. This CDR3 region has 15 residues. The trim removed 2 bases at V and 7 bases at J, leaving 8 bases unmatched. The CDR3 DNA is TGTGCCAGCAGTTTAGAGACTGGGGGGGGTAATGAGCAGTTCTTC. It specifies CASSLETGGGNEQFF.

The chain uses TRBV10-3 and TRBJ2-7, with no clear D. The CDR3 totals 13 residues. Trimming took 4 bases from V and 6 from J, leaving 13 bases between them. CDR1 is ENHRY and CDR2 is SYGVKD in the germline V gene. The DNA of the CDR3 is TGTGCCATCAGTGGACCTCTGGTACCCGAGCAGTACTTC. This sequence encodes CAISGPLVPEQYF.

This clonotype was detected many times. This chain links TRBV5-1 with TRBJ2-7; maybe TRBD2 (6 bases). The V gene's germline CDR1 is SGHRS and CDR2 YFSETQ. The CDR3 is 15 amino acids. Trimming pared 2 bases from V and 2 bases from J, leaving 14 bases between. CDR3 in amino acids: CASSLDPGGPYEQYF. As DNA, the CDR3 is TGCGCCAGCAGCTTAGACCCCGGGGGACCCTACGAGCAGTACTTC.

A word on this clonotype: This could be a read error, since a much larger clone is one nucleotide away. This rearrangement joins TRBV20-1 to TRBJ2-7; D gene ambiguous. The germline CDR1 and CDR2 sequences are DFQATT and SNEGSKA (reference sequence). The CDR3 length is 13 residues. CDR3 DNA sequence: TGCAGCCAGAACACCACCCGCTCCTACGAGCAGTACTTC. Protein sequence: CSQNTTRSYEQYF.

This clonotype was counted a few times. CDR3 loop: CASSSRTGAVPYSYEQYF. The CDR3 DNA is TGTGCCAGCAGCTCAAGAACAGGGGCCGTCCCTTACTCCTACGAGCAGTACTTC. J is TRBJ2-7 and V is TRBV13; TRBD1 agrees at 7 bases. Germline V gene data show CDR1 as PRHDT and CDR2 as FYEKMQ (reference sequence). The CDR3 has 18 residues. Germline trimming cut 4 bases from V and 0 bases from J; bases unmatched to any gene: 15.

This clonotype was counted a few times. The chain is built from TRBV20-1 and TRBJ2-3; 11 nucleotides line up with TRBD2. The CDR3 length is 15 residues. The V gene's germline CDR1 is DFQATT and CDR2 SNEGSKA (reference sequence). The V segment lost 6 bases and the J segment 5 bases; nucleotides outside the gene matches: 10. Here the CDR3 reads CSATLAGAEIDTQYF. CDR3 bases: TGCAGTGCAACACTAGCGGGAGCCGAGATAGATACGCAGTATTTT.

This clonotype has ten or more counts. The chain couples TRBV2 to TRBJ1-2; tentatively, D is TRBD1 (5 bases). V lost 4 bases and J 3 bases, leaving 9 bases between the germline ends. Germline CDR1 is SNHLY and CDR2 is FYNNEI. The CDR3 spans 13 residues. The CDR3 reads CASSGGGDYGYTF. As DNA, the CDR3 is TGTGCCAGCAGTGGCGGGGGGGACTATGGCTACACCTTC.